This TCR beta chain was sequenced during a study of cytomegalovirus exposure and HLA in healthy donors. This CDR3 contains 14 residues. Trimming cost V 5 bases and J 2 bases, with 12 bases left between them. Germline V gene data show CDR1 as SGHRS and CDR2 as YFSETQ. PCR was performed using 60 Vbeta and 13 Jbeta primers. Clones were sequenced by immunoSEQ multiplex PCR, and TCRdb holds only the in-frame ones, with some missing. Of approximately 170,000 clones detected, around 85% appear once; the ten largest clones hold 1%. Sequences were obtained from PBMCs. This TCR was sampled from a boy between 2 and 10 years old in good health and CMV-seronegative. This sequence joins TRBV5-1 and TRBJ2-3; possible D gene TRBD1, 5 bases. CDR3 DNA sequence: TGCGCCAGCAGTCCCCAGGGCGACACAGATACGCAGTATTTT. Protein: CASSPQGDTDTQYF.